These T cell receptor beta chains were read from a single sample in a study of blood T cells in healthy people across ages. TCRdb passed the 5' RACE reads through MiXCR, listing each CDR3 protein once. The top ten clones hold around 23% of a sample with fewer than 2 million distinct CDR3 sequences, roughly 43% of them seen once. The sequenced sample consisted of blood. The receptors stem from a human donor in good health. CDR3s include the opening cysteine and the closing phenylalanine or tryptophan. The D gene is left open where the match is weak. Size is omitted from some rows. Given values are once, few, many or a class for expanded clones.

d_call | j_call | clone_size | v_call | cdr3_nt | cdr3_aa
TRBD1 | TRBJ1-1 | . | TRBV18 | TGTGCCAGCTCAGGGTCAGGGGGAAAAAACACTGAAGCTTTCTTT | CASSGSGGKNTEAFF
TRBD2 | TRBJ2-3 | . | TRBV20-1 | TGCAGTGCTCCCCGTCGGCGGGGGGGAACAGATACGCAGTATTTT | CSAPRRRGGTDTQYF
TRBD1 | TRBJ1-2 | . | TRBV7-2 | TGTGCCAGCAGCTTAGATCCAGGGGGTCATCCCCAGAGTGGCTACACCTTC | CASSLDPGGHPQSGYTF
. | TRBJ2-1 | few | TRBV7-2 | TGTGCCAGCAGCTCCAGGACTGTGACCAGCTCCTACAATGAGCAGTTCTTC | CASSSRTVTSSYNEQFF
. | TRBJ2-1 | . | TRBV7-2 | TGTGCCAGCAGCTGGGATGTCGACAGCTCCTACAATGAGCAGTTCTTC | CASSWDVDSSYNEQFF
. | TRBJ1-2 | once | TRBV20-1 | TGCAGTGCAGTCCAAGGCCGGATCTATGGCTACACCTTC | CSAVQGRIYGYTF
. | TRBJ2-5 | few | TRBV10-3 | TGTGCCATCAGTGAGACCAGTATAGGAGAGACCCAGTACTTC | CAISETSIGETQYF
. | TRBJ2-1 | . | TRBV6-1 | TGTGCCAGCACCCAAGACAGATCCTACAATGAGCAGTTCTTC | CASTQDRSYNEQFF
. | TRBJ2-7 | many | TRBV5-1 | TGTGCCAGCAGCTTAGGTGCGGGTTACGAGCAGTACTTC | CASSLGAGYEQYF
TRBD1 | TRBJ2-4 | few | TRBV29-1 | TGCAGCGCCGAAGGACAGGGGGTAAACATTCAGTACTTC | CSAEGQGVNIQYF
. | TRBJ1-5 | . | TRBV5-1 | TGCGCCAGCAGCTTGGGAGACTACAATCAGCCCCAGCATTTT | CASSLGDYNQPQHF
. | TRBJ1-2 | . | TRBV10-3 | TGTGCCATTACCCTGCAAGGACAGTTTTTTTATGGCTACACCTTC | CAITLQGQFFYGYTF
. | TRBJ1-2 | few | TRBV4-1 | TGCGCCAGCAGCCCCAGTGGGGGGGTGGGCTATGGCTACACCTTC | CASSPSGGVGYGYTF
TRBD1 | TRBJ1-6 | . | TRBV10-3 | TGTGCCATCACCAGGGACAGGGATAGGACACCCCTCCACTTT | CAITRDRDRTPLHF
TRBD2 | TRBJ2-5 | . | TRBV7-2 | TGTGCCAGCAGCCCGAGAGCTAGCGGGGGGAGGAGAGAGACCCAGTACTTC | CASSPRASGGRRETQYF
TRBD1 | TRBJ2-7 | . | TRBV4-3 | TGCGCCAGCAGCCAAGAGAGGACAGGGTCTCTCTACGAGCAGTACTTC | CASSQERTGSLYEQYF
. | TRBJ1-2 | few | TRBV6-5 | TGTGCCAGCAGCCCAACAGGGTGGGGCTATGGCTACACCTTC | CASSPTGWGYGYTF